A single sample gave rise to the 18 T cell receptor beta chains below, sequenced in a study of CD8+CD57+ T cells in acquired aplastic anemia. The use of genomic DNA as template underpinned the TCR beta VDJ and CDR3 profiling. TCRdb recomputed calls from the reads with MiXCR, one row per CDR3 protein. The sample gives approximately 65,000 distinct CDR3 sequences, around 55% of which show up once; less than 2.5% is in the top ten. Sequencing was carried out using sorted CD4+, CD8+, or CD8+CD57+ T cells (not recorded which) from PBMCs. These receptors all come from a human donor in good health, serving as a control.

The V and J genes are TRBV29-1 and TRBJ2-1, with TRBD1 matching 7 bases. Germline V gene lookup returns CDR1 SQVTM and CDR2 ANQGSEA. Trimming at V came to 4 bases and at J to 3 bases, leaving 0 bases not matched to a gene. The CDR3 totals 12 residues. In DNA, the CDR3 is TGCAGCGTTGGACAGGGCTACAATGAGCAGTTCTTC. It encodes CSVGQGYNEQFF.

This clonotype showed up many times. This chain connects TRBV6-6 to TRBJ1-1; D gene unclear. CDR1 and CDR2 (germline): MNHNY, SVGAGI (reference sequence). V was cut by 0 bases and J by 4 bases, with 9 bases left in between. The CDR3 sequence is 14 residues long. This CDR3 is CASSYSDWGTEAFF. The CDR3 DNA is TGTGCCAGCAGTTACTCGGATTGGGGCACTGAAGCTTTCTTT.

This clonotype came up a few times. The chain recombines TRBV9 with TRBJ1-1; no clear D. With 0 bases removed from V and 0 bases from J, the gap between germline ends came to 3 bases. The CDR3 is 13 amino acids. Germline-derived CDR1 and CDR2 are SGDLS and YYNGEE. The CDR3 DNA follows: TGTGCCAGCAGCGTAGGCATGAACACTGAAGCTTTCTTT. Amino acid sequence: CASSVGMNTEAFF.

This clonotype was seen a handful of times. CDR3 DNA sequence: TGCAGCGTTGGTGGCAGCTTCTACGAGCAGTACTTC. It codes for CSVGGSFYEQYF. The gene calls are TRBV29-1 and TRBJ2-7, with unresolved D. From germline, CDR1 is SQVTM and CDR2 ANQGSEA. Trimming cost V 4 bases and J 3 bases, with 10 bases left between them. The CDR3 spans 12 residues.

As for this clonotype: At one end, the junction sequence differs from germline, possibly due to a read error. This chain connects TRBV7-7 to TRBJ2-5; 7 bases align to TRBD1. CDR3 length: 13 amino acids. In germline, CDR1 is SSHAT, CDR2 FNYEAQ (reference sequence). The CDR3 reads CASSRTRQGAQYF. CDR3 coding DNA: TGTGCTAGCAGCCGAACGAGACAGGGCGCCCAGTACTTC.

The V and J genes are TRBV14 and TRBJ1-5; a weak D match, TRBD1 (6 bases). Germline assignment: CDR1 SGHDN and CDR2 FVKESK. Trimming took off 4 bases at V and 6 bases at J, with 13 bases between the two ends. The CDR3 is 14 amino acids. Here the CDR3 DNA reads TGTGCCAGCAGCCTCAGGGGTGCCGGTCAGCCCCAGCATTTT. Translating it yields CASSLRGAGQPQHF.

The genes are TRBV2 and TRBJ2-7; a possible D gene is TRBD2 (6 bases). CDR1 and CDR2 from the germline V gene are SNHLY and FYNNEI. The V and J ends lost 6 bases and 1 base respectively, with 16 bases between them. This CDR3 comprises 15 residues. The DNA for the CDR3 is TGTGCCAGCAGGCGATGGGCACTAGCTTCCTACGAGCAGTACTTC. Translating gives CASRRWALASYEQYF.

The count of this clonotype is one. The chain combines TRBV7-2 with TRBJ1-1; D not certain. The CDR3 loop spans 13 amino acids. V was trimmed by 4 bases and J by 3 bases, leaving 9 bases between them. Germline values: CDR1 SGHTA, CDR2 FQGNSA. CDR3 protein: CASSSIADTEAFF. The DNA for the CDR3 is TGTGCCAGCAGCTCAATAGCGGACACTGAAGCTTTCTTT.

This clonotype was counted at least ten times. V and J are TRBV11-3 and TRBJ2-7; 7 bases line up with TRBD1. The length of the CDR3 is 14 residues. Germline CDR1 reads SGHNT; CDR2 reads YENEEA. Trimming cost V 0 bases and J 6 bases; bases outside gene matches: 5. CDR3 amino acids: CASSLERQGVEQYF. CDR3 in DNA: TGTGCCAGCAGCTTAGAAAGGCAGGGGGTCGAGCAGTACTTC.

This clonotype was recorded many times. This sequence joins TRBV15 and TRBJ1-5, with unresolved D. The V end was cut by 1 base, the J end by 7 bases, with 23 bases between. From germline, CDR1 is LNHNV and CDR2 YYDKDF (reference sequence). The CDR3 consists of 18 residues. The CDR3 loop is CATSRGDEDGPLEQPQHF. CDR3 nucleotides: TGTGCCACCAGCAGAGGAGATGAAGATGGGCCCCTTGAGCAGCCCCAGCATTTT.

Concerning this clonotype itself: One junction end does not reproduce the germline sequence, and a read error may be involved. The chain recombines TRBV7-7 with TRBJ1-1; TRBD1 agrees at 10 bases. The germline gives CDR1 SSHAT, CDR2 FNYEAQ (reference sequence). The CDR3 covers 16 residues. CDR3 amino acids: CASSLGGTGVSTEAFF. The CDR3 nucleotides are TGTGCTAGCAGCTTAGGGGGGACAGGGGTGAGCACTGAAGCTTTCTTT.

This chain connects TRBV25-1 to TRBJ2-7; maybe TRBD1 (6 bases). CDR3 length: 14 amino acids. The germline V and J ends were trimmed by 4 bases and 2 bases, with 12 bases remaining between them. Germline V gene sequence: CDR1 MGHDK, CDR2 SYGVNS. CDR3 protein: CASSVATGPYEQYF. The CDR3 coding sequence is TGTGCCAGCAGTGTGGCAACAGGGCCCTACGAGCAGTACTTC.

A remark on this clonotype: This may arise from a read error, as a much more abundant clone is one base away. This chain links TRBV6-1 with TRBJ2-7; 16 bases are a match to TRBD2. The V and J ends lost 4 bases and 7 bases, in that order; junction bases with no gene match: 4. Germline-derived CDR1 and CDR2 are MNHNS and SASEGT. The CDR3 covers 15 residues. CDR3 loop: CASSGGTSGGAEQYF. CDR3 sequence (DNA): TGTGCCAGCAGTGGCGGGACTAGCGGGGGGGCGGAGCAGTACTTC.

V and J are TRBV7-2 and TRBJ2-3, with D possibly matching TRBD1 (6 bases). Trimming pared 6 bases from V and 1 base from J, leaving 11 bases between. Looked up from germline, CDR1 is SGHTA and CDR2 is FQGNSA. The CDR3 covers 14 residues. The CDR3 nucleotides read TGTGCCAGCAGGGACAGAAAGGGCACAGATACGCAGTATTTT. This gives the protein CASRDRKGTDTQYF.

A word on this clonotype: One end of the junction is discordant with germline, which a read error may explain. The V gene is TRBV10-2, the J gene TRBJ1-2; D ambiguous. The V gene's germline CDR1 is WSHSY and CDR2 SAAADI. The CDR3 has 13 residues. The CDR3 reads CASSYGPNYGYTF. Here the CDR3 DNA reads TGTGCCAGCAGTTACGGGCCTAACTATGGCTACACCTTC.

This clonotype has at least ten counts. The V call is TRBV5-4, the J call TRBJ2-3; D is uncertain. CDR1 and CDR2 (germline): SGHNT, YYREEE (reference sequence). Deletions cut 0 bases from V and 5 bases from J, with 4 bases between. This CDR3 is 12 amino acids long. Written as DNA, the CDR3 is TGTGCCAGCAGCTTGGGAGGAGATACGCAGTATTTT. It is translated as CASSLGGDTQYF. Full variable domain (outside the CDR3, taken from reference TRBV5-4 and TRBJ2-3): ETGVTQSPTHLIKTRGQQVTLRCSSQSGHNTVSWYQQALGQGPQFIFQYYREEENGRGNFPPRFSGLQFPNYSSELNVNALELDDSALYLCASSLGGDTQYFGPGTRLTVL.

The chain recombines TRBV29-1 with TRBJ2-5; 7 positions agree with TRBD1. Trimming removed 3 bases from V and 5 bases from J; junction bases left unmatched: 18. The CDR3 totals 17 residues. Germline CDR1 reads SQVTM; CDR2 reads ANQGSEA. CDR3: CSVEAQPRQGGSETQYF. The CDR3 DNA follows: TGCAGCGTTGAGGCCCAACCCCGACAGGGTGGGTCGGAGACCCAGTACTTC.

This chain uses TRBV24-1 with TRBJ2-7; D is unresolved. This CDR3 has 13 residues. V was pared by 1 base and J by 6 bases, with 9 bases between. Germline V CDR1 and CDR2: KGHDR, SFDVKD. CDR3 region: CATSDFGSSEQYF. CDR3 bases: TGTGCCACCAGTGATTTTGGGTCATCCGAGCAGTACTTC.